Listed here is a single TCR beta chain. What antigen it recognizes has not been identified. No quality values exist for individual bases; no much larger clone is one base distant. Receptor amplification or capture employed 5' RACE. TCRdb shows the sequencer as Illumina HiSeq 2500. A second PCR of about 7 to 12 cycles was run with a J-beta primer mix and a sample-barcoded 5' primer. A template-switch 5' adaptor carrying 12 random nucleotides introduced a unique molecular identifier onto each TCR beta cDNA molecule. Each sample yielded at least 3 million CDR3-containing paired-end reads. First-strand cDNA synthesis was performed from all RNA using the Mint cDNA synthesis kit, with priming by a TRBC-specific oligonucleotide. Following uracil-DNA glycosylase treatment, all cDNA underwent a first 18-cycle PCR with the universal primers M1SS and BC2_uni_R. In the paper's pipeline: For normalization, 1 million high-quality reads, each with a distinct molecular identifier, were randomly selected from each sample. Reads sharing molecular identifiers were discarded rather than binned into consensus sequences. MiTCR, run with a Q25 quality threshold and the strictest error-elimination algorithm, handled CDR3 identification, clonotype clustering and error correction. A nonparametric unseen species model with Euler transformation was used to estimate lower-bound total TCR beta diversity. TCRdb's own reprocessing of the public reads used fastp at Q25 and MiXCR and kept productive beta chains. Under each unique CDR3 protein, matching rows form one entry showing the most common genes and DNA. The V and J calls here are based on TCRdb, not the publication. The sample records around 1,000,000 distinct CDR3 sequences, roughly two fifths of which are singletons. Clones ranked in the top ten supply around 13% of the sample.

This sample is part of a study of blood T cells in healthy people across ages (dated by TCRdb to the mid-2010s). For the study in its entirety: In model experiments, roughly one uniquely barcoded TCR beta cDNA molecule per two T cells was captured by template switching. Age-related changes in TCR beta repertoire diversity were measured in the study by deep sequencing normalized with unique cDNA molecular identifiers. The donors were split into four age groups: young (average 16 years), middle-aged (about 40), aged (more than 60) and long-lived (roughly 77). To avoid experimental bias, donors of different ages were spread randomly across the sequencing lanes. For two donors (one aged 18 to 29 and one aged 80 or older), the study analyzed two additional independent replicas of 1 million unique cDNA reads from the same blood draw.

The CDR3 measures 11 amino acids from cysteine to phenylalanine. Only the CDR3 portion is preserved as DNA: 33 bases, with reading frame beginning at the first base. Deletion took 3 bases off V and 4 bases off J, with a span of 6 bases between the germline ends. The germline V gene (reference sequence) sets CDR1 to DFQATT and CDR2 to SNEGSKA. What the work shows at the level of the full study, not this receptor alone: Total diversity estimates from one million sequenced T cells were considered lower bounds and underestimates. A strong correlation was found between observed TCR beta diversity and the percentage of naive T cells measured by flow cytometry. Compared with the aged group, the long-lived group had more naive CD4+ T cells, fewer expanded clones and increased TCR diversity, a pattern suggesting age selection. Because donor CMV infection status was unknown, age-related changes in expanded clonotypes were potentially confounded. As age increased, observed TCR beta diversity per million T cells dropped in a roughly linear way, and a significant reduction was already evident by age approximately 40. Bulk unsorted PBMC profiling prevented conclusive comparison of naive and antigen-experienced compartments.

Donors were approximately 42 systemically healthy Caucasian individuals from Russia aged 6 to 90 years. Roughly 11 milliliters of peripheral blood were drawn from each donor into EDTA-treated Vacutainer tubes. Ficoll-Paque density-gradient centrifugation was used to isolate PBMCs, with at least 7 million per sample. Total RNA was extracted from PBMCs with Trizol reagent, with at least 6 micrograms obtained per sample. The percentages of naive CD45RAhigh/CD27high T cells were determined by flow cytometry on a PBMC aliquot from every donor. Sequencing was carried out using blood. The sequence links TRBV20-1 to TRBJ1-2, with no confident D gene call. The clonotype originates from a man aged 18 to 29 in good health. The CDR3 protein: CSASTGYGYTF. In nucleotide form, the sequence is TGCAGTGCTAGTACGGGCTATGGCTACACCTTC.